These T cell receptor beta chains were read from a single sample in a study of glioma-infiltrating T cells after dendritic cell vaccination. Produced via immunoSEQ multiplex PCR; TCRdb's table is partial and in-frame only. Here the sample spans 100,000 or so clones, about 90% being singletons. The sample in question was blood, obtained after dendritic cell vaccination. Receptors originate from a human donor with glioblastoma. CDR3s include the opening cysteine and the closing phenylalanine or tryptophan. The D gene is left open where the match is weak. Clone size is given for some rows only: seen once, a few or many times, or a class if the clone is expanded.

>.|.|TRBV11-2|TRBJ1-1
TGTGCCAGCAGCTTAGAACAGGTGAACACTGAAGCTTTCTTT
CASSLEQVNTEAFF
>.|.|TRBV9|TRBJ2-1
TGTGCCAGCAGCGCGAACAGGGCGGACAGCAATGAGCAGTTCTTC
CASSANRADSNEQFF
>.|.|TRBV11-2|TRBJ1-1
TGTGCCAGCAGCTTGTACGGGAACACTGAAGCTTTCTTT
CASSLYGNTEAFF
>.|TRBD2|TRBV4-1|TRBJ2-1
TGCGCCAGCAGCCAGCTAGCGGGGGGTAATGAGCAGTTCTTC
CASSQLAGGNEQFF
>.|.|TRBV5-1|TRBJ1-6
TGCGCCAGCAGCTTGGGGGGCGGAAATAATTCACCCCTCCACTTT
CASSLGGGNNSPLHF
>.|TRBD1|TRBV7-8|TRBJ1-2
TGTGCCAGCAGTTTAGACAGGGGAAAATATGGCTACACCTTC
CASSLDRGKYGYTF
>.|.|TRBV11-3|TRBJ1-2
TGTGCCAGCAGCTTAGGTGGGGGCTACCCCTTC
CASSLGGGYPF
>once|.|TRBV7-3|TRBJ2-1
TGTGCCAGCAGCCCCCGGAGGGTGGGAGGTCCGGGTAATGAGCAGTTCTTC
CASSPRRVGGPGNEQFF
>.|TRBD1|TRBV10-1|TRBJ2-5
TGCGCCAGCAGTGAAACGCGGACAGGGAAGACCCAGTACTTC
CASSETRTGKTQYF
>.|TRBD1|TRBV30|TRBJ1-2
TGTGCCTGGAGGCCGGGACAGGGTTCCTACACCTTC
CAWRPGQGSYTF
>.|TRBD1|TRBV6-1|TRBJ2-7
TGTGCCAGCAGCGTAAGGACAGGGATCGCCTACGAGCAGTACTTC
CASSVRTGIAYEQYF
>.|.|TRBV5-6|TRBJ1-1
TGTGCCAGCAGCTTGGCGGTGTGGGTGGAGGGGGCTTTCTTT
CASSLAVWVEGAFF
>once|TRBD2|TRBV7-9|TRBJ2-3
TGTGCCAGCAGCCTCGTTATGCTAGCGGGACGCACAGATACGCAGTATTTT
CASSLVMLAGRTDTQYF
>.|TRBD2|TRBV5-1|TRBJ2-1
TGCGCCAGCAGCCATAGCGGGGGTGGGTACAATGAGCAGTTCTTC
CASSHSGGGYNEQFF
>.|.|TRBV6-6|TRBJ1-1
TGTGCCAGCAGTTACACCTCGCGGACAATGAACACTGAAGCTTTCTTT
CASSYTSRTMNTEAFF
>.|.|TRBV7-3|TRBJ2-2
TGTGCCAGCAGCTCAGGGGCGGGGAACACCGGGGAGCTGTTTTTT
CASSSGAGNTGELFF
>.|.|TRBV5-6|TRBJ1-2
TGTGCCAGCACCTTGGACCAGCGGGGCTACACCTTC
CASTLDQRGYTF
>.|.|TRBV6-9|TRBJ2-2
TGTGCCAGCCATTATCAGGGTTTATCCGGGGAGCTGTTTTTT
CASHYQGLSGELFF
>.|TRBD1|TRBV19|TRBJ2-3
TGTGCCAGTAGTAGCAGAACAGGGGGAGATACGCAGTATTTT
CASSSRTGGDTQYF
>.|.|TRBV6-6|TRBJ1-3
TGTGCCAGCTCGACAGCCGCTGGAAACACCATATATTTT
CASSTAAGNTIYF
>.|TRBD2|TRBV2|TRBJ2-1
TGTGCCAGCAGTAGACTAGCGGGGGGGATCTACAATGAGCAGTTCTTC
CASSRLAGGIYNEQFF
>.|TRBD1|TRBV5-4|TRBJ1-4
TGTGCCAGCAGCTCGGGACAGGGGAATGAAAAACTGTTTTTT
CASSSGQGNEKLFF
>.|.|TRBV9|TRBJ1-6
TGTGCCAGCAGCGTTGAAAGCAATTCACCCCTCCACTTT
CASSVESNSPLHF
>.|TRBD1|TRBV5-6|TRBJ1-2
TGTGCCAGCAGCTTTTCAGGGGGTACGATTGGCTACACCTTC
CASSFSGGTIGYTF
>.|TRBD2|TRBV5-1|TRBJ2-5
TGCGCCAGCGGAGCGGGGGCCCAAGAGACCCAGTACTTC
CASGAGAQETQYF
>.|.|TRBV7-9|TRBJ1-3
TGTGCCAGCAGCCCCCTCGGAAACACCATATATTTT
CASSPLGNTIYF
>.|TRBD2|TRBV27|TRBJ2-7
TGTGCCAGCAGGATAGCGGGGGGCCTTGAAAAGCAGTACTTC
CASRIAGGLEKQYF
>once|TRBD1|TRBV19|TRBJ1-4
TGTGCCAGTAGCCAGAGACAGGGGGCAGATGAAAAACTGTTTTTT
CASSQRQGADEKLFF
>.|.|TRBV11-2|TRBJ2-5
TGTGCCAGCAGCTTAGATCTGGCGGCTGGACTCCAAGAGACCCAGTACTTC
CASSLDLAAGLQETQYF
>.|TRBD1|TRBV4-1|TRBJ1-2
TGCGCCAGCAGCCAGGGACTCCGGGACAGGGGGCGACTCCATGGCTACACCTTC
CASSQGLRDRGRLHGYTF
>.|.|TRBV10-3|TRBJ2-1
TGTGCCATCAACCTACAGGGAGAGGGTGAGCAGTTCTTC
CAINLQGEGEQFF
>once|.|TRBV5-1|TRBJ2-6
TGCGCCAGCAGTGCGGATCTTAACTCTGGGGCCAACGTCCTGACTTTC
CASSADLNSGANVLTF
>.|TRBD1|TRBV9|TRBJ2-2
TGTGCCAGCAGCCCTCGACAGGGGGCAGGCGGGACCGGGGAGCTGTTTTTT
CASSPRQGAGGTGELFF
>.|TRBD2|TRBV25-1|TRBJ2-7
TGTGCCAGCAGCGAAAGTTGGGGGGGCGAGCAGTACTTC
CASSESWGGEQYF
>.|TRBD2|TRBV5-5|TRBJ2-7
TGTGCCAGCAGGGGGACTAGTTACTACGAGCAGTACTTC
CASRGTSYYEQYF
>.|TRBD2|TRBV7-6|TRBJ2-7
TGTGCCAGCAGCCTACTAGCGGGGGCGGACGAGCAGTACTTC
CASSLLAGADEQYF
>.|.|TRBV7-9|TRBJ2-7
TGTGCCAGCAGCTTGGAGCCACCTACCCACTACGAGCAGTACTTC
CASSLEPPTHYEQYF
>.|TRBD1|TRBV5-6|TRBJ2-7
TGTGCCAGCAGCTTGGAACAGGGGTTGGTAGTAAGGCAGTACTTC
CASSLEQGLVVRQYF
>.|.|TRBV6-1|TRBJ1-5
TGTGCCAGCAGTGAATTAGGGGGTGGGCGTCGGCAGCCCCAGCATTTT
CASSELGGGRRQPQHF
>.|TRBD2|TRBV4-1|TRBJ2-3
TGCGCCAGCAGCCGAGCAGGGACTAGCGGAACTAGCACAGATACGCAGTATTTT
CASSRAGTSGTSTDTQYF
>once|TRBD2|TRBV9|TRBJ2-5
TGTGCCAGCAGTGGGACTAGCGGGGGTTGGGAGACCCAGTACTTC
CASSGTSGGWETQYF
>.|TRBD1|TRBV10-3|TRBJ1-3
TGTGCCATCAGTGCGACAGGGATCTCTGGAAACACCATATATTTT
CAISATGISGNTIYF
>.|.|TRBV6-1|TRBJ2-3
TGTGCCAGCAGTGAAGGAGGAATCGGCACAGATACGCAGTATTTT
CASSEGGIGTDTQYF
>.|.|TRBV10-3|TRBJ2-7
TGTGCCATCAAAGGACAGCATTCCTACGAGCAGTACTTC
CAIKGQHSYEQYF
>.|TRBD1|TRBV10-1|TRBJ2-7
TGCGCCAGCAGCCAAGGACAGGACTACGAGCAGTACTTC
CASSQGQDYEQYF
>.|.|TRBV21-1|TRBJ1-2
TGTGCCAGCAGCAAACCGGGAGGCTACACCTTC
CASSKPGGYTF
>.|TRBD1|TRBV6-5|TRBJ2-6
TGTGCCAGCAGTTACGCCGCGACAGGGGGCACCAACGTCCTGACTTTC
CASSYAATGGTNVLTF
>.|TRBD1|TRBV11-3|TRBJ1-1
TGTGCCAGCAGCTTAGGGACAGGGGGCCAGGCTTTCTTT
CASSLGTGGQAFF
>once|.|TRBV4-1|TRBJ2-2
TGCGCCAGCAGCCAAGAGGGTACAGGGTTCGGGGAGCTGTTTTTT
CASSQEGTGFGELFF
>.|.|TRBV28|TRBJ1-2
TGTGCCAGCAGTTTTTCCGTCGGGATCCGCCTGAACTATGGCTACACCTTC
CASSFSVGIRLNYGYTF
>.|TRBD1|TRBV9|TRBJ1-2
TGTGCCAGCAGCCCAGCAGGGGGGTACTATGGCTACACCTTC
CASSPAGGYYGYTF
>.|TRBD1|TRBV7-2|TRBJ1-2
TGTGCCAGCAGCGCCTCGACAGGGGAAGCCTATGGCTACACCTTC
CASSASTGEAYGYTF
>.|.|TRBV19|TRBJ2-5
TGTGCCAGTAGTTCCCCCGGGGATCAAGAGACCCAGTACTTC
CASSSPGDQETQYF
>.|TRBD2|TRBV30|TRBJ2-2
TGTGCCTGGATTCCTAGCGGAACCTTGACCGGGGAGCTGTTTTTT
CAWIPSGTLTGELFF
>.|TRBD1|TRBV5-1|TRBJ1-4
TGCGCCAGCAGCGAAGGGACAGCAACTAATGAAAAACTGTTTTTT
CASSEGTATNEKLFF
>.|.|TRBV18|TRBJ1-4
TGTGCCAGCTCACCAGGAAGGGGCGGGAATAAGCTTTTT
CASSPGRGGNKLF
>.|TRBD1|TRBV5-4|TRBJ2-7
TGTGCCAGCAGCCCAGGGGGCTCCTACGAGCAGTACTTC
CASSPGGSYEQYF
>.|TRBD1|TRBV9|TRBJ2-3
TGTGCCAGCAGCGTGCAGGGGGCCACAGATACGCAGTATTTT
CASSVQGATDTQYF